The T cell receptor (beta chain) under discussion was sequenced for a study of blood T cell repertoires in COVID-19. Study background: Samples taken during acute and convalescent COVID-19 were collected in the United States, Italy and Spain. PBMCs, B-cell-depleted T cells, or T cells were the source of the cDNA or gDNA that made up the material.

Per the study methods: Amplification of reference gene primers was used by the study to estimate nucleated cell counts. The table came from immunoSEQ multiplex PCR; TCRdb's copy has only in-frame clones and leaves some out. V, J and clone size reflect that table, while D and trimming were determined from the DNA. The data show 100,000 or so clones, with around 86% seen just once and around two fifths held by the top ten. Germline lookup yields CDR1 MGHDK and CDR2 SYGVNS. This CDR3 has 15 amino acids. V was trimmed by 7 bases and J by 7 bases, leaving 17 bases between them. The chain is built from TRBV25-1 and TRBJ1-6, with D possibly TRBD1 on 5 matching bases. The sample consisted of peripheral blood. The receptor was isolated from an elderly man with acute or convalescent COVID-19. The CDR3 DNA sequence: TGTGCCAGCACACAAGGGGATTTTGGGAATTCACCCCTCCACTTT. Translating gives CASTQGDFGNSPLHF.